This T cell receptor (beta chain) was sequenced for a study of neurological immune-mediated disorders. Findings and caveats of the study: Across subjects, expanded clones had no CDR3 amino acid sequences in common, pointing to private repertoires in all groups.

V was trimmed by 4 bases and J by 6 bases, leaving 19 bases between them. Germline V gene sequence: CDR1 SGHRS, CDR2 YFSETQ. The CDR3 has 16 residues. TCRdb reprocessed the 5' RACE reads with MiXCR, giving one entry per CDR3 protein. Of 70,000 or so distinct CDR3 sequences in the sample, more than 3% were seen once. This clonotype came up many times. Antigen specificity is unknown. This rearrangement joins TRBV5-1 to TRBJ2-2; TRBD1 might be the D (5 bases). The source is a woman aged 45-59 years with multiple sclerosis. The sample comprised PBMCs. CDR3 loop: CASSLKGVFSAGELFF. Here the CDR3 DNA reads TGCGCCAGCAGCCTAAAAGGGGTTTTTTCCGCCGGGGAGCTGTTTTTT.